This T cell receptor beta chain emerged from a study of blood T cells in healthy people across ages. In the study overall: Per two T cells, template switching captured roughly one barcoded beta molecule.

V was clipped by 2 bases and J by 4 bases, with 14 bases between them. The CDR3 runs to 15 residues. CDR1 and CDR2 from the germline V gene are LNHNV and YYDKDF (reference sequence). A second PCR, run for roughly 6 to 11 cycles, used a sample-barcoded 5' primer plus a J-beta primer mix. Each TCR beta cDNA got a 12-nucleotide random molecular identifier. From each sample, at least 3 million paired-end reads containing CDR3 were obtained. TCRdb re-called the 5' RACE reads through MiXCR, storing one row per CDR3 protein. This table has about 2 million distinct CDR3 sequences, around half appearing once. Every sample yielded at least 6.5 million isolated PBMCs.

The sample was blood. The TCR was taken from a woman in her 40s in good health. The chain carries TRBV15 and TRBJ2-5; no clear D. The CDR3 sequence is CATSRQNPRVETQYF. The CDR3 nucleotides read TGTGCCACCAGCAGACAGAACCCTCGTGTAGAGACCCAGTACTTC.